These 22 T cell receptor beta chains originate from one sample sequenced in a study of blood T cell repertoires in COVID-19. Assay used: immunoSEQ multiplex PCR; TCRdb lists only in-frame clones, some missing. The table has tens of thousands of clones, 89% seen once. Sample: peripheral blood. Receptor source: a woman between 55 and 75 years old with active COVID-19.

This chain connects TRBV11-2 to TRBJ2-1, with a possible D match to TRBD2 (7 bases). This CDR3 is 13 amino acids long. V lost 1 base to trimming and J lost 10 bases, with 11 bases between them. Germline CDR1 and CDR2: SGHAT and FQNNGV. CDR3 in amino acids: CASSLGGGREQFF. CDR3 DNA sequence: TGTGCCAGCAGCTTAGGGGGGGGCCGAGAGCAGTTCTTC. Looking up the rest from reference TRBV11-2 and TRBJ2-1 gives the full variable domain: EAGVAQSPRYKIIEKRQSVAFWCNPISGHATLYWYQQILGQGPKLLIQFQNNGVVDDSQLPKDRFSAERLKGVDSTLKIQPAKLEDSAVYLCASSLGGGREQFFGPGTRLTVL.

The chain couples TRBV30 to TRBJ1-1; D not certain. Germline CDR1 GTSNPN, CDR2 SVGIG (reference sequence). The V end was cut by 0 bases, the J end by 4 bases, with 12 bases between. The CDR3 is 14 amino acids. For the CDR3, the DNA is TGTGCCTGGAGTGTAAATTCTTTTTCCACTGAAGCTTTCTTT. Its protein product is CAWSVNSFSTEAFF. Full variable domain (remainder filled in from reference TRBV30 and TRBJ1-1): SQTIHQWPATLVQPVGSPLSLECTVEGTSNPNLYWYRQAAGRGLQLLFYSVGIGQISSEVPQNLSASRPQDRQFILSSKKLLLSDSGFYLCAWSVNSFSTEAFFGQGTRLTVV.

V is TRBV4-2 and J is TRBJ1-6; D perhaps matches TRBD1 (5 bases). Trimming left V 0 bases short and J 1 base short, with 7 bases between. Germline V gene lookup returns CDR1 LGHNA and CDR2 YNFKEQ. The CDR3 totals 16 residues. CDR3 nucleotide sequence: TGTGCCAGCAGCCAAGAGGGGGGTTCCTATAATTCACCCCTCCACTTT. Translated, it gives CASSQEGGSYNSPLHF.

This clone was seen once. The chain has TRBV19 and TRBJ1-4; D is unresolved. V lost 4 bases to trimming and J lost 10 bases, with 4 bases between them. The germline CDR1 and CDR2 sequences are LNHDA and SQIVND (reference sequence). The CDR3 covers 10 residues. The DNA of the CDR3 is TGTGCCAGTAGTAGCGGAAAACTGTTTTTT. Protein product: CASSSGKLFF.

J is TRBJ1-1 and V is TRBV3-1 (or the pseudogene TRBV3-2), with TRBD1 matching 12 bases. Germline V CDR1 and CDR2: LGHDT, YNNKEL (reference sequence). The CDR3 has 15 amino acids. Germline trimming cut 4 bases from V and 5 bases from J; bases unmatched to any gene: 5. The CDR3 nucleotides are TGTGCCAGCAGCCCTAGGGACAGGGGGCGGACTGAAGCTTTCTTT. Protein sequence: CASSPRDRGRTEAFF.

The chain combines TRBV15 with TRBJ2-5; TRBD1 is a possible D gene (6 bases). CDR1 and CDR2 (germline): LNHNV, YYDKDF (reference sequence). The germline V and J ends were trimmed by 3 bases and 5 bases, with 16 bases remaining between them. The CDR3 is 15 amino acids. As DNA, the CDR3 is TGTGCCACCAGCAGTAGACAGGCAGGGGCGGAGACCCAGTACTTC. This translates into CATSSRQAGAETQYF.

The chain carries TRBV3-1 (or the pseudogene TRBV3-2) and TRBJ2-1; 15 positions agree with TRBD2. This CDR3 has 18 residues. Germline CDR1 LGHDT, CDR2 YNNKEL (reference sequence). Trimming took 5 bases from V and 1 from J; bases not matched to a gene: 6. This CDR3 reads CASSAGLAGGLSYNEQFF. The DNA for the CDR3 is TGTGCCAGCAGCGCGGGACTAGCGGGGGGCTTATCCTACAATGAGCAGTTCTTC.

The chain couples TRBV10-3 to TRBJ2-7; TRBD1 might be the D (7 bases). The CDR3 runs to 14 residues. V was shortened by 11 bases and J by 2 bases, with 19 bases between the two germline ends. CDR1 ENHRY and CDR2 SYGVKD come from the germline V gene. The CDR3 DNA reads TGTGCCGCAGGGGAGGACAGGTTGACCTACGAGCAGTACTTC. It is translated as CAAGEDRLTYEQYF.

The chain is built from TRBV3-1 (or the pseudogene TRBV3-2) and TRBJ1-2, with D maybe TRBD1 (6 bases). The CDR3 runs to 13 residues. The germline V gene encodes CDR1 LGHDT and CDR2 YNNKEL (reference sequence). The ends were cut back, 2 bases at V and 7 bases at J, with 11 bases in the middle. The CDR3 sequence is CASSQSRTAGYTF. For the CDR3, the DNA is TGTGCCAGCAGCCAAAGCCGGACAGCTGGCTACACCTTC.

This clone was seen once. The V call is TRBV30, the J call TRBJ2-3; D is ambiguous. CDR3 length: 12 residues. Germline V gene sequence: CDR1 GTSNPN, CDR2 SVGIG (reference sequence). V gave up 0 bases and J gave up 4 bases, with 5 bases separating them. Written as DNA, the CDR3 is TGTGCCTGGAGTGTAAACTCAGATACGCAGTATTTT. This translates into CAWSVNSDTQYF.

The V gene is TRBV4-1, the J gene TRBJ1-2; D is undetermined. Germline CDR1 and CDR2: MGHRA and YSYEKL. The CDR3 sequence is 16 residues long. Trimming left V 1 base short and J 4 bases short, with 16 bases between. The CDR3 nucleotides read TGCGCCAGCAGCCAAGGCTTCGGGGTCGGCCCCTATGGCTACACCTTC. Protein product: CASSQGFGVGPYGYTF.

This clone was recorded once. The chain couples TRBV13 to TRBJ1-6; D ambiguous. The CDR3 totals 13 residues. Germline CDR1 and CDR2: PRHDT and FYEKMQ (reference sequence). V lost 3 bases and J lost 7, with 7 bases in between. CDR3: CASSFRQNSPLHF. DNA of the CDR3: TGTGCCAGCAGCTTCAGACAAAATTCACCCCTCCACTTT.

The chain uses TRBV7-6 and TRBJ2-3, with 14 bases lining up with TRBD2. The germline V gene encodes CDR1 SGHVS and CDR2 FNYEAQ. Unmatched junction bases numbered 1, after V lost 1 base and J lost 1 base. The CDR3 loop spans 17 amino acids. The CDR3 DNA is TGTGCCAGCAGCTTAGGGGGACTAGCGGGGGGCACAGATACGCAGTATTTT. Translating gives CASSLGGLAGGTDTQYF.

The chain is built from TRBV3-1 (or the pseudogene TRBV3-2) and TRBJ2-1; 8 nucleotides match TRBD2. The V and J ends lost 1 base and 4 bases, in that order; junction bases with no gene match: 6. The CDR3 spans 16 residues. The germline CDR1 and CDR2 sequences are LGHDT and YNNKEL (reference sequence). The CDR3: CASSQVGGGPYNEQFF. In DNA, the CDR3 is TGTGCCAGCAGCCAAGTAGGCGGGGGGCCATACAATGAGCAGTTCTTC.

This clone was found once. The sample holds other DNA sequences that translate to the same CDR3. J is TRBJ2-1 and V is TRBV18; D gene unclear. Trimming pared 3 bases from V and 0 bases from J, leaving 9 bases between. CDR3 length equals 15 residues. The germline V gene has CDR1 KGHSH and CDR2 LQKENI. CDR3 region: CASSPVRSSYNEQFF. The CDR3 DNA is TGTGCCAGCTCACCTGTGCGTAGCTCCTACAATGAGCAGTTCTTC.

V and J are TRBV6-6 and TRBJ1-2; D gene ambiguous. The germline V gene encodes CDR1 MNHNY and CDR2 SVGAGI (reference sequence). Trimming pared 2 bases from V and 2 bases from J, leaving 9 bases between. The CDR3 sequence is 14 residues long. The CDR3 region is CASSYGQTNYGYTF. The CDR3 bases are TGTGCCAGCAGTTACGGGCAAACCAACTATGGCTACACCTTC.

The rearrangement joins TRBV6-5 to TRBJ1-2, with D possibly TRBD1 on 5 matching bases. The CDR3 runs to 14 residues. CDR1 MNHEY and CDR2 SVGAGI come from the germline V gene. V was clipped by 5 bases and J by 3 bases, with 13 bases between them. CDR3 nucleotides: TGTGCCAGCAGTAAGACAGATCGGGACTATGGCTACACCTTC. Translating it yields CASSKTDRDYGYTF.

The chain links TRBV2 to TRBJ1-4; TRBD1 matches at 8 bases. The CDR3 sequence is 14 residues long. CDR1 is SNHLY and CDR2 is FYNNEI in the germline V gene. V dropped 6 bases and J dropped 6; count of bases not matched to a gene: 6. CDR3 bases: TGTGCCAGCAGAATCCAGGGGGCGGATGAAAAACTGTTTTTT. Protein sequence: CASRIQGADEKLFF.

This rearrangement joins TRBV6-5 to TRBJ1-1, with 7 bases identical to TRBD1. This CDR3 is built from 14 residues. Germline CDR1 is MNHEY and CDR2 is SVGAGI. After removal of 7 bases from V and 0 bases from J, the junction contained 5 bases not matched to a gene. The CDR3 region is CASMVQGMNTEAFF. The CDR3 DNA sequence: TGTGCCAGCATGGTACAGGGGATGAACACTGAAGCTTTCTTT.

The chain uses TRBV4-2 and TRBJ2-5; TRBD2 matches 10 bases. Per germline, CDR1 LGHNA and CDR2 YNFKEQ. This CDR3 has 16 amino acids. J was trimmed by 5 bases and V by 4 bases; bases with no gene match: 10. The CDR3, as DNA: TGTGCCAGCAGCCCCCGGGTAGCGGGGGGATTGGAGACCCAGTACTTC. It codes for CASSPRVAGGLETQYF.

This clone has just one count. The DNA of the CDR3 is TGTGCCAGCAGCATAAAAGGGGGCGCGAACACTGAAGCTTTCTTT. It is translated as CASSIKGGANTEAFF. The chain uses TRBV7-8 and TRBJ1-1; TRBD1 matches at 7 bases. CDR3 length: 15 amino acids. Trimming at V came to 5 bases and at J to 1 base, leaving 7 bases not matched to a gene. The V gene's germline CDR1 is SGHVS and CDR2 FQNEAQ.

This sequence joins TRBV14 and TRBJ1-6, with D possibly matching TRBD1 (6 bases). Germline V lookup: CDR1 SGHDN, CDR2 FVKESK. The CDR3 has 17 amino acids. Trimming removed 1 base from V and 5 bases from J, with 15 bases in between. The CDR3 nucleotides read TGTGCCAGCAGCCAAGCGGTGAGGGGGGGTAATAATTCACCCCTCCACTTT. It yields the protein CASSQAVRGGNNSPLHF.